This T cell receptor (beta chain) was captured in a study of long-term antiretroviral therapy in people with HIV. Survey level was the resolution at which the v3.0 immunoSEQ assay ran. Libraries were prepared by immunoSEQ multiplex PCR; TCRdb keeps only in-frame clonotypes and omits some of them. Seen here are 15,000 to 20,000 clones, 85% to 90% observed once, and the top ten hold more than 7%. The length of the CDR3 is 16 residues. Germline V lookup: CDR1 MNHNS, CDR2 SASEGT. The ends were cut back, 4 bases at V and 0 bases at J, with 13 bases in the middle. This clonotype originated in a man aged 50-60 years with HIV. The sample consisted of unsorted PBMCs, taken 4.2 years after starting antiretroviral therapy. V and J are TRBV6-1 and TRBJ2-1; D remains ambiguous. Here the CDR3 DNA reads TGTGCCAGCAGTGCCGACTGGGGAAGCTCCTACAATGAGCAGTTCTTC. This encodes CASSADWGSSYNEQFF.